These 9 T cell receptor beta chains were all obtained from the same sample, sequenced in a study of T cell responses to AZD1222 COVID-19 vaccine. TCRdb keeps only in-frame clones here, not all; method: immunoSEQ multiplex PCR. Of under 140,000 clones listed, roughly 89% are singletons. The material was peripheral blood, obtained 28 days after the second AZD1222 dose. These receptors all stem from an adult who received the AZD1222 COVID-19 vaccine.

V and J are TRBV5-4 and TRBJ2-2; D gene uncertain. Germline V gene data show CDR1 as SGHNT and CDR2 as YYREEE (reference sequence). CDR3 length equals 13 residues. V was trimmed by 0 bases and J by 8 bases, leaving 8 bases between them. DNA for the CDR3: TGTGCCAGCAGCTTGGACCAGTCGGGGGAGCTGTTTTTT. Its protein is CASSLDQSGELFF.

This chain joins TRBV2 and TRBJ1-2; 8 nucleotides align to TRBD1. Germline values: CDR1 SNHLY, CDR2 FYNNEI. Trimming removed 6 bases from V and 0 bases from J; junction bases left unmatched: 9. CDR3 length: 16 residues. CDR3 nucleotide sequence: TGTGCCAGCAGGAGACGATTGACAGGGGCTAACTATGGCTACACCTTC. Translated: CASRRRLTGANYGYTF. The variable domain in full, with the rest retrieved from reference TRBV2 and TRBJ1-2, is EPEVTQTPSHQVTQMGQEVILRCVPISNHLYFYWYRQILGQKVEFLVSFYNNEISEKSEIFDDQFSVERPDGSNFTLKIRSTKLEDSAMYFCASRRRLTGANYGYTFGSGTRLTVV.

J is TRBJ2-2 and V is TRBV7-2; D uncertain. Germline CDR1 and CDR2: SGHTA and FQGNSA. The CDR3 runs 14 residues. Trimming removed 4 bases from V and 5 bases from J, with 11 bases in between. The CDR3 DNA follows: TGTGCCAGCAGCTCGAAGACGATGACCGGGGAGCTGTTTTTT. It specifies CASSSKTMTGELFF.

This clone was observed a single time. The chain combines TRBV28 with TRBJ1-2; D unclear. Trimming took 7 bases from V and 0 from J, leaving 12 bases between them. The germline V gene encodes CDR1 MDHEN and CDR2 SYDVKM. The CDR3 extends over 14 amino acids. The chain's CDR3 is CASNSQAANYGYTF. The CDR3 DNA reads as TGTGCCAGCAACAGCCAGGCAGCTAACTATGGCTACACCTTC.

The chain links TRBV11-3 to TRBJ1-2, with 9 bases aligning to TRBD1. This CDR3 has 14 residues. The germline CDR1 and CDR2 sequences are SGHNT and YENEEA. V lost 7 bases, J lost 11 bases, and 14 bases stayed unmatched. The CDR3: CASTFSNRTGEYTF. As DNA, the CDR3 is TGTGCCAGCACCTTTTCCAACCGGACAGGGGAATACACCTTC.

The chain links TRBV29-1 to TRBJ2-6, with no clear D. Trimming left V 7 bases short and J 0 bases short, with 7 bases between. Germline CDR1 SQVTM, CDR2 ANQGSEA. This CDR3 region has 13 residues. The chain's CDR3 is CSGRTSGANVLTF. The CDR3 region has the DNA TGCAGCGGCCGGACCTCTGGGGCCAACGTCCTGACTTTC.

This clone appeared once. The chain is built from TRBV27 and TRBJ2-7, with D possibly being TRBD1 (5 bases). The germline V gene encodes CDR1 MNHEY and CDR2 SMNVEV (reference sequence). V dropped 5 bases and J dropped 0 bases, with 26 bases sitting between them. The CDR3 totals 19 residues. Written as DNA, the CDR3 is TGTGCCAGCAGTCCCAATGGCGGATTGGGGCAGGTGGGCTCCTACGAGCAGTACTTC. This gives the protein CASSPNGGLGQVGSYEQYF.

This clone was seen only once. The DNA of the CDR3 is TGTGCCAGCAGGCGGACAGGGGGCGCAGAAAAAGCTGGAAACACCATATATTTT. Its protein product is CASRRTGGAEKAGNTIYF. The chain recombines TRBV7-3 with TRBJ1-3; 11 bases agree with TRBD1. The CDR3 runs 18 residues. The junction had 12 bases not matched to a gene; V was cut back by 6 bases and J by 2 bases. Germline V CDR1 and CDR2: SGHTA, FQGTGA.

The CDR3 DNA sequence: TGTGCCAGCAGTACCTTAGGGGGATCTGGAAACACCATATATTTT. It specifies CASSTLGGSGNTIYF. The rearrangement uses TRBV6-5 and TRBJ1-3; weak D call: TRBD1 (6 bases). The CDR3 sequence is 15 residues long. V dropped 5 bases and J dropped 1 base, with 12 bases sitting between them. Germline loops: CDR1 MNHEY, CDR2 SVGAGI.